One and the same sample provided the 28 T cell receptor beta chains below, sequenced in a study of blood T cell repertoires in COVID-19. The assay was immunoSEQ multiplex PCR, and TCRdb's table has in-frame clones only and misses some. The table has around 99,000 clones, around 74% seen once. Sequenced material: peripheral blood. The receptor set was obtained from a woman aged 80 or older with active or convalescent COVID-19.

The gene calls are TRBV9 and TRBJ2-7, with 11 bases lining up with TRBD2. The CDR3 has 16 amino acids. With 0 bases clipped from V and 5 bases from J, the junction kept 7 bases outside the gene matches. The germline V gene encodes CDR1 SGDLS and CDR2 YYNGEE. Here the CDR3 DNA reads TGTGCCAGCAGCGTAGAGCCTAGCGGGAGGATCCACGAGCAGTACTTC. Translated, it gives CASSVEPSGRIHEQYF.

This chain joins TRBV9 and TRBJ2-1; D might be TRBD1 (5 bases). CDR3 length: 15 amino acids. V lost 4 bases to trimming and J lost 5 bases, with 16 bases between them. CDR1 is SGDLS and CDR2 is YYNGEE in the germline V gene. The CDR3 DNA sequence: TGTGCCAGCAGCCGAACAGGAATTGAAGACAATGAGCAGTTCTTC. Residues: CASSRTGIEDNEQFF.

The CDR3 region is CASSVGGRTEAFF. In DNA form, the CDR3 reads TGTGCCAGCAGCGTAGGGGGGCGGACTGAAGCTTTCTTT. The chain combines TRBV9 with TRBJ1-1; tentative D call: TRBD1 (6 bases). Germline V gene data show CDR1 as SGDLS and CDR2 as YYNGEE. The ends were cut back, 0 bases at V and 5 bases at J, with 8 bases in the middle. This CDR3 has 13 amino acids.

The V gene is TRBV7-2, the J gene TRBJ1-5, with TRBD1 matching 7 bases. CDR1 and CDR2 from the germline V gene are SGHTA and FQGNSA. J lost 5 bases, V lost 5 bases, and 12 bases had no gene match. The CDR3 is made up of 16 amino acids. Here the CDR3 reads CASSHYRGGYYQPQHF. The CDR3 coding sequence is TGTGCCAGCAGCCACTACAGGGGAGGTTATTATCAGCCCCAGCATTTT.

This rearrangement joins TRBV9 to TRBJ2-3; 9 nucleotides agree with TRBD2. J was trimmed by 4 bases and V by 4 bases; bases with no gene match: 7. The CDR3 has 15 amino acids. Germline loops: CDR1 SGDLS, CDR2 YYNGEE. This chain's CDR3 is CASSNSGRGADTQYF. As DNA, the CDR3 is TGTGCCAGCAGCAATAGCGGGAGAGGCGCAGATACGCAGTATTTT.

The chain uses TRBV11-2 and TRBJ1-5; 10 nucleotides align to TRBD1. The CDR3 runs to 17 residues. Germline V gives CDR1 SGHAT, CDR2 FQNNGV. V lost 5 bases and J lost 3; bases outside the gene matches: 10. As DNA, the CDR3 is TGTGCCAGCAGCAGCATCGGACAGGGGGAGCCCAATCAGCCCCAGCATTTT. Its protein is CASSSIGQGEPNQPQHF.

The chain is built from TRBV7-9 and TRBJ2-2, with D perhaps TRBD1 (5 bases). Germline V CDR1 and CDR2: SEHNR, FQNEAQ (reference sequence). This CDR3 contains 14 residues. Trimming stripped 0 bases from V and 7 bases from J, with 9 bases between. In DNA, the CDR3 is TGTGCCAGCAGCTTAGCGTGGGGCGGCGGGGAGCTGTTTTTT. This codes for CASSLAWGGGELFF.

This clone was found a few times. V and J are TRBV29-1 and TRBJ2-2; perhaps TRBD2 as D (5 bases). There are 11 residues in the CDR3. The ends were cut back, 5 bases at V and 7 bases at J, with 8 bases in the middle. Germline V gene data show CDR1 as SQVTM and CDR2 as ANQGSEA. The CDR3: CSVTGYGELFF. The CDR3 bases are TGCAGCGTTACGGGGTACGGGGAGCTGTTTTTT.

This chain joins TRBV6-2 or TRBV6-3 and TRBJ1-5; perhaps TRBD1 as D (5 bases). Between the trimmed V and J ends, which lost 5 bases and 2 bases, there was a span of 13 bases. The germline gives CDR1 MNHEY, CDR2 SVGEGT. The CDR3 length is 15 residues. CDR3 sequence: CASSRGTQGNQPQHF. In nucleotides, the CDR3 is TGTGCCAGCAGTCGTGGGACTCAAGGCAATCAGCCCCAGCATTTT.

The V call is TRBV29-1, the J call TRBJ1-1; tentatively, D is TRBD1 (5 bases). V was clipped by 3 bases and J by 4 bases, with 15 bases between them. Germline V gene sequence: CDR1 SQVTM, CDR2 ANQGSEA. The length of the CDR3 is 14 residues. For the CDR3, the DNA is TGCAGCGTTGAGAAGGGGTCAATGGGCACTGAAGCTTTCTTT. Translating gives CSVEKGSMGTEAFF.

The CDR3: CASSYRGGDTDTQYF. The CDR3 nucleotides read TGTGCCAGCAGTTACCGTGGGGGGGACACAGATACGCAGTATTTT. The chain uses TRBV6-2 or TRBV6-3 and TRBJ2-3, with TRBD2 matching over 7 bases. The germline gives CDR1 MNHEY, CDR2 SVGEGT. V lost 2 bases and J lost 2; bases outside the gene matches: 4. The CDR3 extends over 15 amino acids.

V and J are TRBV2 and TRBJ2-1; 9 nucleotides agree with TRBD1. V lost 6 bases, J lost 8 bases, and 2 bases stayed unmatched. The germline gives CDR1 SNHLY, CDR2 FYNNEI. The CDR3 contains 12 residues. The CDR3 nucleotides are TGTGCCAGCAGAACAGGGGGCGATGAGCAGTTCTTC. Amino acid sequence: CASRTGGDEQFF.

This chain uses TRBV15 with TRBJ1-5; 7 nucleotides agree with TRBD1. The CDR3 totals 14 residues. Germline CDR1 LNHNV, CDR2 YYDKDF (reference sequence). V dropped 6 bases and J dropped 2; count of bases not matched to a gene: 4. CDR3 in DNA: TGTGCCACCAGGGCTGACAGGGGCAATCAGCCCCAGCATTTT. Encoded protein: CATRADRGNQPQHF.

This clone occurred once. The V call is TRBV12-3 or TRBV12-4, the J call TRBJ2-1, with 12 nucleotides matching TRBD2. With 7 bases clipped from V and 7 bases from J, the junction kept 2 bases outside the gene matches. This CDR3 comprises 13 residues. As DNA, the CDR3 is TGTGCCAGCAAGCTAGCGGGAGGGAATGAGCAGTTCTTC. Encoded protein: CASKLAGGNEQFF.

The gene calls are TRBV18 and TRBJ1-1, with 7 bases identical to TRBD1. The CDR3 length is 17 residues. The V segment lost 1 base and the J segment 1 base; nucleotides outside the gene matches: 9. Germline V gene lookup returns CDR1 KGHSH and CDR2 LQKENI. The CDR3 loop reads CASSPLPTGSPNTEAFF. Here the CDR3 DNA reads TGTGCCAGCTCACCACTTCCGACAGGGAGCCCGAACACTGAAGCTTTCTTT.

V is TRBV11-2 and J is TRBJ2-1, with 7 bases lining up with TRBD2. The CDR3 runs 15 residues. The V segment lost 5 bases and the J segment 5 bases; nucleotides outside the gene matches: 9. Germline lookup yields CDR1 SGHAT and CDR2 FQNNGV. The CDR3 DNA sequence: TGTGCCAGCAGCCCGTGGGGAGCGGGAAACAATGAGCAGTTCTTC. Its translation is CASSPWGAGNNEQFF.

Of note for this clone: Relative to the germline gene, one junction end is altered; a read error may explain this. The rearrangement joins TRBV6-1 to TRBJ1-3; tentatively, D is TRBD1 (6 bases). This CDR3 has 14 amino acids. CDR1 is MNHNS, CDR2 SASEGT, per germline. The CDR3 region has the DNA TGTGCCAGCGGTGACAGGCGCTCTGGAAACACCATATATTTT. Its protein product is CASGDRRSGNTIYF.

The chain combines TRBV5-1 with TRBJ2-7, with D possibly TRBD2 on 5 matching bases. V was clipped by 4 bases and J by 3 bases, with 11 bases between them. The CDR3 has 13 amino acids. CDR1 is SGHRS, CDR2 YFSETQ, per germline. The CDR3: CASSPAGYYEQYF. CDR3 DNA: TGCGCCAGCAGCCCGGCGGGCTACTACGAGCAGTACTTC.

The chain recombines TRBV6-2 or TRBV6-3 with TRBJ2-1; TRBD2 agrees at 13 bases. This CDR3 is built from 15 residues. V dropped 5 bases and J dropped 6; count of bases not matched to a gene: 4. CDR1 is MNHEY, CDR2 SVGEGT, per germline. DNA of the CDR3: TGTGCCAGCAGTAAACTAGCGGGAGGGGTCAATGAGCAGTTCTTC. Its translation is CASSKLAGGVNEQFF.

This sequence joins TRBV9 and TRBJ1-1; perhaps TRBD1 as D (6 bases). V lost 4 bases to trimming and J lost 0 bases, with 10 bases between them. CDR3 size: 14 residues. CDR1 and CDR2 from the germline V gene are SGDLS and YYNGEE. The CDR3 here is CASSQGIMNTEAFF. The CDR3 DNA is TGTGCCAGCAGCCAGGGGATTATGAACACTGAAGCTTTCTTT.

The V and J genes are TRBV19 and TRBJ1-2; weak D call: TRBD1 (5 bases). Germline V CDR1 and CDR2: LNHDA, SQIVND (reference sequence). The V end lost 3 bases, the J end lost 8 bases, and 10 bases lay between the germline ends. This CDR3 is built from 12 residues. DNA of the CDR3: TGTGCCAGTAGTATCCGGGGGAGCGGCTACACCTTC. The encoded protein is CASSIRGSGYTF.

CDR3 sequence reads: CASSYPDRGYGYTF. The CDR3 DNA is TGTGCCAGCAGTTACCCGGACAGGGGCTATGGCTACACCTTC. The V call is TRBV6-2 or TRBV6-3, the J call TRBJ1-2; 9 bases map to TRBD1. The CDR3 has 14 amino acids. Per the germline V gene, CDR1 is MNHEY and CDR2 is SVGEGT. Trimming removed 2 bases from V and 4 bases from J; junction bases left unmatched: 2.

This chain uses TRBV5-1 with TRBJ2-3; 10 bases agree with TRBD1. The germline V gene encodes CDR1 SGHRS and CDR2 YFSETQ. With V trimmed by 4 bases and J by 5 bases, 4 bases remained unmatched. The CDR3 sequence is 14 residues long. Here the CDR3 DNA reads TGCGCCAGCAGCCTGACAGGGGGCTTAGATACGCAGTATTTT. It encodes CASSLTGGLDTQYF.

This clone turned up a few times. The J gene is TRBJ1-3, the V gene TRBV2; D remains unclear. CDR1 is SNHLY, CDR2 FYNNEI, per germline. CDR3 length: 13 residues. V lost 6 bases and J lost 0, with 6 bases in between. The CDR3 is CASSLSSGNTIYF. In DNA form, the CDR3 reads TGTGCCAGCAGCCTGAGCTCTGGAAACACCATATATTTT.

In regard to this clone: A read error may produce the germline difference seen at one junction end. This chain joins TRBV30 and TRBJ2-7, with D tentatively TRBD2 (6 bases). Germline CDR1 and CDR2: GTSNPN and SVGIG (reference sequence). The CDR3 runs to 13 residues. CDR3 nucleotides: TGTGCCCGGAGGGTCGGCGGGACCTACGAGCAGTACTTC. This translates into CARRVGGTYEQYF.

This chain joins TRBV2 and TRBJ2-1; D possibly corresponds to TRBD1 (5 bases). Germline lookup yields CDR1 SNHLY and CDR2 FYNNEI. Trimming took off 6 bases at V and 7 bases at J, with 22 bases between the two ends. The CDR3 has 16 residues. CDR3 DNA sequence: TGTGCCAGCAGGCCCAGACAGAGACCCCTGGGAAATGAGCAGTTCTTC. Amino acid sequence: CASRPRQRPLGNEQFF.

The V gene is TRBV5-1, the J gene TRBJ2-2; possible D gene TRBD2, 5 bases. Trimming pared 7 bases from V and 1 base from J, leaving 14 bases between. Germline V CDR1 and CDR2: SGHRS, YFSETQ. This CDR3 is built from 15 residues. The CDR3 spells CASQVTAGNTGELFF. The DNA for the CDR3 is TGCGCCAGCCAGGTGACGGCGGGGAACACCGGGGAGCTGTTTTTT.

This chain joins TRBV18 and TRBJ2-1, with 7 bases fitting TRBD2. The CDR3 spans 15 residues. Losses at the gene ends were 1 base for V and 8 bases for J; bases not matched to a gene: 8. Per the germline V gene, CDR1 is KGHSH and CDR2 is LQKENI. CDR3 region: CASSPQGLSVDEQFF. The CDR3 DNA sequence: TGTGCCAGCTCACCACAGGGACTAAGTGTCGATGAGCAGTTCTTC.